These T cell receptor beta chains were read from a single sample in a study of blood T cell repertoires in COVID-19. Sequenced by immunoSEQ multiplex PCR; TCRdb stores in-frame clones only, minus some. The sample gives around 30,000 clones, roughly 90% of which show up once; approximately 0.51% is in the top ten. What was sequenced was peripheral blood. These receptors all stem from a woman in her forties with active or convalescent COVID-19. The CDR3 runs from the conserved cysteine through the conserved F or W. Each record gives: J gene, D gene, V gene, clone size, CDR3 DNA, CDR3 protein. The D gene is left open where the match is weak. Not all rows give a size; the values are once, few, many and, for expanded clones, a class.

j_gene: TRBJ1-6
d_gene: NA
v_gene: TRBV19
abundance: NA
CDR3nt: TGTGCCAGTAGTATACCGGGACCCCTCCACTTT
CDR3aa: CASSIPGPLHF

j_gene: TRBJ1-1
d_gene: NA
v_gene: TRBV7-2
abundance: NA
CDR3nt: TGTGCCAGCAGCTCCGAGGTTAGGAGTGAAGCTTTCTTT
CDR3aa: CASSSEVRSEAFF

j_gene: TRBJ2-3
d_gene: TRBD1
v_gene: TRBV7-9
abundance: NA
CDR3nt: TGTGCCAGCAGGCTTCCTGGACAGGGGAGCACAGATACGCAGTATTTT
CDR3aa: CASRLPGQGSTDTQYF

j_gene: TRBJ1-4
d_gene: TRBD1
v_gene: TRBV7-9
abundance: once
CDR3nt: TGTGCCAGCAGCCTTCCAGGGGGCGAGGAAGAAAAACTGTTTTTT
CDR3aa: CASSLPGGEEEKLFF

j_gene: TRBJ1-2
d_gene: TRBD1
v_gene: TRBV27
abundance: once
CDR3nt: TGTGCCAGCAGTCCCGGACAGGGGGCAGGGCGGGGCTACACCTTC
CDR3aa: CASSPGQGAGRGYTF

j_gene: TRBJ2-2
d_gene: NA
v_gene: TRBV10-2
abundance: NA
CDR3nt: TGCGCCAGCACTTCACAGGGCCCCGGGGAGCTGTTTTTT
CDR3aa: CASTSQGPGELFF

j_gene: TRBJ1-2
d_gene: TRBD1
v_gene: TRBV23-1
abundance: NA
CDR3nt: TGCGCCAGCAGTCAACCTCGCCTCCGACAGGGGGCGCAAGGCGAATTGCCGTATGGCTACACCTTC
CDR3aa: CASSQPRLRQGAQGELPYGYTF

j_gene: TRBJ1-4
d_gene: NA
v_gene: TRBV29-1
abundance: NA
CDR3nt: TGCAGCGTCCTCTCCTTAGGAGGGGGGGATGAAAAACTGTTTTTT
CDR3aa: CSVLSLGGGDEKLFF

j_gene: TRBJ1-2
d_gene: NA
v_gene: TRBV6-1
abundance: NA
CDR3nt: TGTGCCAGCAGTGAAGCTTTCACAGCAACTAACTATGGCTACACCTTC
CDR3aa: CASSEAFTATNYGYTF

j_gene: TRBJ2-3
d_gene: TRBD1
v_gene: TRBV11-3
abundance: NA
CDR3nt: TGTGCCAGCAGCAGGACAGGTAGCACAGATACGCAGTATTTT
CDR3aa: CASSRTGSTDTQYF

j_gene: TRBJ1-5
d_gene: NA
v_gene: TRBV19
abundance: NA
CDR3nt: TGTGCCAGTAATGTCAGGGGTCAGCCCCAGCATTTT
CDR3aa: CASNVRGQPQHF

j_gene: TRBJ2-2
d_gene: TRBD2
v_gene: TRBV5-1
abundance: NA
CDR3nt: TGCGCCAGCAGCTCGCTAGCGGGGGGGCCGGACACCGGGGAGCTGTTTTTT
CDR3aa: CASSSLAGGPDTGELFF

j_gene: TRBJ2-1
d_gene: NA
v_gene: TRBV14
abundance: NA
CDR3nt: TGTGCCAGCAGCCCCGGAAGGGGTAATGAGCAGTTCTTC
CDR3aa: CASSPGRGNEQFF

j_gene: TRBJ2-7
d_gene: TRBD1
v_gene: TRBV5-4
abundance: NA
CDR3nt: TGTGCCAGCAGCCCGGGACAGGGGATATCCTACGAGCAGTACTTC
CDR3aa: CASSPGQGISYEQYF

j_gene: TRBJ2-7
d_gene: NA
v_gene: TRBV11-2
abundance: NA
CDR3nt: TGTGCCAGCAGCCTAACTAGCTTCGAGCAGTACTTC
CDR3aa: CASSLTSFEQYF

j_gene: TRBJ1-1
d_gene: NA
v_gene: TRBV7-9
abundance: NA
CDR3nt: TGTGCCAGCAGCCCCCGGGCGACAGGCGACGACACTGAAGCTTTCTTT
CDR3aa: CASSPRATGDDTEAFF

j_gene: TRBJ2-5
d_gene: NA
v_gene: TRBV7-8
abundance: once
CDR3nt: TGTGCCAGCAGCTTATCTCACTACCAAGAGACCCAGTACTTC
CDR3aa: CASSLSHYQETQYF

j_gene: TRBJ1-2
d_gene: NA
v_gene: TRBV27
abundance: NA
CDR3nt: TGTGCCAGCAGTTTACATGCAGGGAAGCTAGACTATGGCTACACCTTC
CDR3aa: CASSLHAGKLDYGYTF

j_gene: TRBJ2-7
d_gene: NA
v_gene: TRBV2
abundance: few
CDR3nt: TGTGCCAGGGGGGGAGAGGGGCGCCTGCACGAGCAGTACTTC
CDR3aa: CARGGEGRLHEQYF

j_gene: TRBJ2-5
d_gene: NA
v_gene: TRBV11-1
abundance: NA
CDR3nt: TGTGCCAGCAGCTTAAGTCGGTTAAGAGCCCGGGAGACCCAGTACTTC
CDR3aa: CASSLSRLRARETQYF

j_gene: TRBJ1-5
d_gene: NA
v_gene: TRBV30
abundance: NA
CDR3nt: TGTGCCTGGAGTGGGGGGGGATCGACGGGGCCCCAGCATTTT
CDR3aa: CAWSGGGSTGPQHF

j_gene: TRBJ1-2
d_gene: NA
v_gene: TRBV7-9
abundance: NA
CDR3nt: TGTGCCAGCAGCTTCCCCCAGACAGCCTCCGGCTACACCTTC
CDR3aa: CASSFPQTASGYTF

j_gene: TRBJ2-1
d_gene: NA
v_gene: TRBV7-2
abundance: NA
CDR3nt: TGTGCCAGCAGCCGCGGGCTGGTGGGCAATGAGCAGTTCTTC
CDR3aa: CASSRGLVGNEQFF

j_gene: TRBJ2-3
d_gene: TRBD1
v_gene: TRBV7-9
abundance: NA
CDR3nt: TGTGCCAGCAGCTCGGACAGGGTCCCCACAGATACGCAGTATTTT
CDR3aa: CASSSDRVPTDTQYF

j_gene: TRBJ1-5
d_gene: TRBD1
v_gene: TRBV30
abundance: NA
CDR3nt: TGTGCCTGGAGAGGGACAGGGGATCAGCCCCAGCATTTT
CDR3aa: CAWRGTGDQPQHF

j_gene: TRBJ2-7
d_gene: NA
v_gene: TRBV9
abundance: few
CDR3nt: TGTGCCAGCAGCGCCGGGCAGGGGGGCCACGAGCAGTACTTC
CDR3aa: CASSAGQGGHEQYF

j_gene: TRBJ1-1
d_gene: NA
v_gene: TRBV4-1
abundance: NA
CDR3nt: TGCGCCAGCAGCCAAGATGAGGTTCTGAACACTGAAGCTTTCTTT
CDR3aa: CASSQDEVLNTEAFF

j_gene: TRBJ2-3
d_gene: TRBD1
v_gene: TRBV7-2
abundance: NA
CDR3nt: TGTGCCAGCAGTCGGGACAGGGGGGCCACAGATACGCAGTATTTT
CDR3aa: CASSRDRGATDTQYF

j_gene: TRBJ2-7
d_gene: TRBD2
v_gene: TRBV7-2
abundance: NA
CDR3nt: TGTGCCAGCAGCTTAGCGACGCTAGCGGGGGCGCCTTACGAGCAGTACTTC
CDR3aa: CASSLATLAGAPYEQYF

j_gene: TRBJ2-6
d_gene: NA
v_gene: TRBV19
abundance: few
CDR3nt: TGTGCCAGTACAGGGCGGAGCTCTGGGGCCAACGTCCTGACTTTC
CDR3aa: CASTGRSSGANVLTF

j_gene: TRBJ2-7
d_gene: TRBD2
v_gene: TRBV4-2
abundance: NA
CDR3nt: TGTGCCAGCAGCCACGGACTAGCGGGGGGTTTAGCCTACGAGCAGTACTTC
CDR3aa: CASSHGLAGGLAYEQYF

j_gene: TRBJ1-1
d_gene: TRBD1
v_gene: TRBV4-1
abundance: NA
CDR3nt: TGCGCCAGCAGCCAAGATAGGCAGGGGGGACTCAGGTCTGAAGCTTTCTTT
CDR3aa: CASSQDRQGGLRSEAFF

j_gene: TRBJ1-1
d_gene: NA
v_gene: TRBV9
abundance: NA
CDR3nt: TGTGCCAGCAGCGTTTCCCCCCAGGGGAACACTGAAGCTTTCTTT
CDR3aa: CASSVSPQGNTEAFF

j_gene: TRBJ1-2
d_gene: NA
v_gene: TRBV19
abundance: NA
CDR3nt: TGTGCCAGTAGTATATCGGGGGGAAGCGGCTACACCTTC
CDR3aa: CASSISGGSGYTF

j_gene: TRBJ2-7
d_gene: TRBD2
v_gene: TRBV4-1
abundance: once
CDR3nt: TGCGCCAGCAGCCAACCGGGACTAGGGGGTTACGAGCAGTACTTC
CDR3aa: CASSQPGLGGYEQYF

j_gene: TRBJ1-1
d_gene: NA
v_gene: TRBV5-6
abundance: NA
CDR3nt: TGTGCCAGCAGCTTGCCCCCGGTTGGAGACGAAGCTTTCTTT
CDR3aa: CASSLPPVGDEAFF

j_gene: TRBJ1-1
d_gene: TRBD1
v_gene: TRBV11-3
abundance: NA
CDR3nt: TGTGCCAGCAGCTACAGGGGTGGCACTGAAGCTTTCTTT
CDR3aa: CASSYRGGTEAFF

j_gene: TRBJ2-1
d_gene: TRBD1
v_gene: TRBV5-1
abundance: NA
CDR3nt: TGCGCCAGCAGCGATGGACAGGGAACCTGGGCATACAATGAGCAGTTCTTC
CDR3aa: CASSDGQGTWAYNEQFF

j_gene: TRBJ2-1
d_gene: TRBD2
v_gene: TRBV13
abundance: NA
CDR3nt: TGTGCCAGCAGCCGTTGGACTAGCGGGAGGGGCGAGCAGTTCTTC
CDR3aa: CASSRWTSGRGEQFF

j_gene: TRBJ1-3
d_gene: NA
v_gene: TRBV30
abundance: NA
CDR3nt: TGTGCCTGGTTGGCAGTCGGAAACACCATATATTTT
CDR3aa: CAWLAVGNTIYF

j_gene: TRBJ1-6
d_gene: NA
v_gene: TRBV6-5
abundance: NA
CDR3nt: TGTGCTTCTAGTTCCGGGACCTATAATTCACCCCTCCACTTT
CDR3aa: CASSSGTYNSPLHF

j_gene: TRBJ2-3
d_gene: TRBD2
v_gene: TRBV5-1
abundance: NA
CDR3nt: TGCGCCAGCAGCTTCTCTCCTAGCGGCCCCACAGATACGCAGTATTTT
CDR3aa: CASSFSPSGPTDTQYF

j_gene: TRBJ1-1
d_gene: NA
v_gene: TRBV27
abundance: NA
CDR3nt: TGTGCCAGCAGAATGAGGGCTCAGACTAACACTGAAGCTTTCTTT
CDR3aa: CASRMRAQTNTEAFF